Shown below are 8 T cell receptor beta chains from a single sample sequenced in a study of cytomegalovirus exposure and HLA in healthy donors. The PCR made use of 60 Vbeta and 13 Jbeta primers. Clones were sequenced by immunoSEQ multiplex PCR, and TCRdb holds only the in-frame ones, with some missing. The sample contains about 120,000 clones, about four fifths of which appear only once. The sequencing input was PBMCs. These receptors originate from a woman in her twenties or thirties in good health and CMV-seronegative.

This clone was seen a handful of times. The chain is built from TRBV6-1 and TRBJ2-7; TRBD1 matches at 7 bases. There are 14 residues in the CDR3. V lost 5 bases to trimming and J lost 0 bases; unmatched junction nucleotides: 4. The germline CDR1 and CDR2 sequences are MNHNS and SASEGT. CDR3 loop: CASSYRDSSYEQYF. In DNA form, the CDR3 reads TGTGCCAGCAGTTATCGGGACAGCTCCTACGAGCAGTACTTC.

The J gene is TRBJ2-5, the V gene TRBV2; 7 bases are shared with TRBD2. The J call may be in error: the DNA end matches TRBJ2-7 better. Germline CDR1 is SNHLY and CDR2 is FYNNEI. The CDR3 covers 15 residues. The CDR3 DNA reads TGTGCCAGCAGTGAATCCGGGGGAGGGTCCTACGAGCAGTACTTC. Its protein product is CASSESGGGSYEQYF.

The table lists this clone with a few counts. This rearrangement joins TRBV5-1 to TRBJ2-5; tentatively, D is TRBD1 (6 bases). The CDR3 covers 14 residues. The V and J ends lost 4 bases and 5 bases respectively, with 15 bases between them. From germline, CDR1 is SGHRS and CDR2 YFSETQ. In DNA, the CDR3 is TGCGCCAGCAGCCCCGGACAGTCCCGTGAGACCCAGTACTTC. The encoded protein is CASSPGQSRETQYF.

This clone was counted between two and nine times. V usage is TRBV11-2 and J usage is TRBJ2-7; D unclear. V lost 4 bases and J lost 0, with 4 bases in between. The CDR3 extends over 12 amino acids. Germline CDR1 is SGHAT and CDR2 is FQNNGV. CDR3 in amino acids: CASSYSSYEQYF. The CDR3 DNA sequence: TGTGCCAGCAGCTACAGCTCCTACGAGCAGTACTTC.

This clone was counted between two and nine times. This chain connects TRBV27 to TRBJ2-3; 11 bases match TRBD2. The CDR3 spans 15 residues. Germline trimming cut 3 bases from V and 6 bases from J; bases unmatched to any gene: 5. From germline, CDR1 is MNHEY and CDR2 SMNVEV (reference sequence). CDR3 DNA sequence: TGTGCCAGCAGTTTGACTAGCGGGGCGACGGATACGCAGTATTTT. It is translated as CASSLTSGATDTQYF.

The V and J genes are TRBV5-4 and TRBJ1-1; D possibly corresponds to TRBD1 (5 bases). Trimming stripped 4 bases from V and 4 bases from J, with 17 bases between. The CDR3 totals 15 residues. CDR1 and CDR2 (germline): SGHNT, YYREEE (reference sequence). The CDR3 DNA is TGTGCCAGCAGCGGGGCGAGTAGGGCGCGCACTGAAGCTTTCTTT. Its protein is CASSGASRARTEAFF.

The chain uses TRBV5-1 and TRBJ2-3, with 7 positions matching TRBD1. Trimming at V came to 5 bases and at J to 3 bases, leaving 9 bases not matched to a gene. CDR1 and CDR2 (germline): SGHRS, YFSETQ. CDR3 length equals 15 residues. The CDR3 DNA is TGCGCCAGCAGTTCCGAGACAGGGTGGACAGATACGCAGTATTTT. Translation gives CASSSETGWTDTQYF.

The chain is built from TRBV6-1 and TRBJ2-1; possible D gene TRBD2, 5 bases. V was cut by 1 base and J by 8 bases, with 15 bases left in between. This CDR3 contains 15 residues. Germline values: CDR1 MNHNS, CDR2 SASEGT. CDR3 bases: TGTGCCAGCAGTGAAGGAGGGCTAGAGGTAGATGAGCAGTTCTTC. Residues: CASSEGGLEVDEQFF.